Each of the 26 T cell receptor beta chains below was sequenced from the same sample in a study of blood T cell repertoires in COVID-19. Assay: immunoSEQ multiplex PCR; the TCRdb copy retains only in-frame clones and omits some. The sample shows roughly 300,000 clones, 75% to 95% of them seen only once. The sequencing sample was made of PBMCs or T cells enriched from blood (not recorded which). The receptors shown here come from a woman in her twenties or thirties who had recovered from COVID-19.

Note on this clone: Other DNA sequences within the sample encode an identical CDR3. V and J are TRBV29-1 and TRBJ2-3; a weak D match, TRBD2 (5 bases). The CDR3 loop spans 13 amino acids. Germline CDR1 is SQVTM and CDR2 is ANQGSEA. V lost 4 bases and J lost 0, with 8 bases in between. The CDR3 DNA reads as TGCAGCGTTGTTGGCGGGAGCACAGATACGCAGTATTTT. This translates into CSVVGGSTDTQYF.

V usage is TRBV27 and J usage is TRBJ2-7; TRBD2 aligns across 8 bases. This CDR3 contains 20 residues. The V segment lost 4 bases and the J segment 3 bases; nucleotides outside the gene matches: 23. The germline gives CDR1 MNHEY, CDR2 SMNVEV (reference sequence). The CDR3, as DNA: TGTGCCAGCAGTTCGGCCTTTGGACTAAGCGGGAGTATAAGGCGCTACGAGCAGTACTTC. It specifies CASSSAFGLSGSIRRYEQYF.

The J gene is TRBJ2-2, the V gene TRBV13; the match to TRBD2 covers 8 bases. The germline CDR1 and CDR2 sequences are PRHDT and FYEKMQ (reference sequence). The J segment lost 8 bases and the V segment lost 7 bases, leaving 12 bases of the junction unmatched. CDR3 length: 15 amino acids. The DNA of the CDR3 is TGTGCCAGCACGGTCCGAGCGGGAGTTGAGGGGGAGCTGTTTTTT. It codes for CASTVRAGVEGELFF.

The V call is TRBV9, the J call TRBJ2-1; 8 nucleotides agree with TRBD2. Germline-derived CDR1 and CDR2 are SGDLS and YYNGEE. The CDR3 has 15 residues. V lost 3 bases to trimming and J lost 5 bases; unmatched junction nucleotides: 7. CDR3 nucleotides: TGTGCCAGCAGCGCTCTAGCGGGCATAAACAATGAGCAGTTCTTC. Translating gives CASSALAGINNEQFF.

This chain links TRBV7-3 with TRBJ1-1; 7 bases agree with TRBD1. The germline V gene has CDR1 SGHTA and CDR2 FQGTGA. The V gene end was trimmed by 5 bases and the J gene end by 2 bases; junction bases not matched to a gene: 8. The CDR3 is 15 residues long. In DNA form, the CDR3 reads TGTGCCAGCAGCACACCAGGGGGGCGTAACACTGAAGCTTTCTTT. This gives the protein CASSTPGGRNTEAFF.

The CDR3 protein is CASSHGQPGTEAFF. CDR3 nucleotides: TGTGCCAGCAGCCACGGACAGCCCGGCACTGAAGCTTTCTTT. The chain carries TRBV7-3 and TRBJ1-1; D perhaps matches TRBD1 (6 bases). Trimming removed 5 bases from V and 4 bases from J, with 14 bases in between. The V gene's germline CDR1 is SGHTA and CDR2 FQGTGA. The CDR3 loop spans 14 amino acids.

The chain joins TRBV5-1 to TRBJ2-5, with 9 bases lining up with TRBD2. V shed 2 bases and J 2 bases; nucleotides not matched to a gene: 7. The CDR3 is 16 residues long. CDR1 and CDR2 from the germline V gene are SGHRS and YFSETQ. For the CDR3, the DNA is TGCGCCAGCAGCTTCCCTGCGGGAGGGATTCAAGAGACCCAGTACTTC. As protein: CASSFPAGGIQETQYF. Full variable domain (remainder filled in from reference TRBV5-1 and TRBJ2-5): KAGVTQTPRYLIKTRGQQVTLSCSPISGHRSVSWYQQTPGQGLQFLFEYFSETQRNKGNFPGRFSGRQFSNSRSEMNVSTLELGDSALYLCASSFPAGGIQETQYFGPGTRLLVL.

The rearrangement uses TRBV4-1 and TRBJ2-1; no firm D call. This CDR3 is built from 15 residues. Germline CDR1 is MGHRA and CDR2 is YSYEKL. V was shortened by 0 bases and J by 6 bases, with 12 bases between the two germline ends. The CDR3, as DNA: TGCGCCAGCAGCCAAGATCTGGGCGTTGGCAATGAGCAGTTCTTC. This translates into CASSQDLGVGNEQFF.

This clone was counted a single time. The V gene is TRBV30, the J gene TRBJ2-7, with no clear D. This CDR3 comprises 13 residues. Germline V gene data show CDR1 as GTSNPN and CDR2 as SVGIG (reference sequence). The V gene lost 5 bases and the J gene lost 0 bases, with 11 bases spanning the gap. The CDR3 reads CAWGPKSSYEQYF. For the CDR3, the DNA is TGTGCCTGGGGACCGAAGAGCTCCTACGAGCAGTACTTC.

In nucleotides, the CDR3 is TGTGCCAGCAGCCAAGAACTAGCGGGAGCTTTAGGTGAGCAGTTCTTC. Translation gives CASSQELAGALGEQFF. The rearrangement links TRBV4-2 to TRBJ2-1, with 11 positions matching TRBD2. V gave up 0 bases and J gave up 9 bases; unmatched junction bases: 7. The CDR3 runs 16 residues. Germline values: CDR1 LGHNA, CDR2 YNFKEQ.

V usage is TRBV10-3 and J usage is TRBJ2-1, with 7 bases matching TRBD2. V was clipped by 10 bases and J by 9 bases; unmatched bases: 6. This CDR3 is 11 amino acids long. The germline gives CDR1 ENHRY, CDR2 SYGVKD. This CDR3 reads CATTSEAEQFF. The CDR3 nucleotides are TGTGCCACTACTAGCGAAGCTGAGCAGTTCTTC.

This clone was seen more than once but under ten times. The same CDR3 also results from other DNA sequences found in this sample. The chain recombines TRBV4-3 with TRBJ1-1; D uncertain. CDR3 length: 13 amino acids. Germline values: CDR1 LGHNA, CDR2 YSLEER. V gave up 1 base and J gave up 1 base, with 4 bases separating them. In DNA, the CDR3 is TGCGCCAGCAGCCAAGGAGAGAACACTGAAGCTTTCTTT. As protein: CASSQGENTEAFF.

V is TRBV2 and J is TRBJ2-1, with 9 positions matching TRBD2. Germline V gene data show CDR1 as SNHLY and CDR2 as FYNNEI. V was pared by 8 bases and J by 2 bases, with 19 bases of the junction left unmatched. CDR3 length equals 19 residues. This chain's CDR3 is CASFNSRRLAVLAYNEQFF. CDR3 DNA: TGTGCCAGCTTCAATTCCCGGCGACTAGCGGTCTTAGCCTACAATGAGCAGTTCTTC.

The chain is built from TRBV6-5 and TRBJ2-1, with D unresolved. This CDR3 comprises 11 residues. The germline V gene encodes CDR1 MNHEY and CDR2 SVGAGI. V was shortened by 6 bases and J by 12 bases, with 12 bases between the two germline ends. CDR3 sequence reads: CASSLLPRQFF. For the CDR3, the DNA is TGTGCCAGCAGCCTACTCCCTCGGCAGTTCTTC.

The chain couples TRBV15 to TRBJ2-5, with D perhaps TRBD1 (6 bases). Germline assignment: CDR1 LNHNV and CDR2 YYDKDF (reference sequence). This CDR3 comprises 14 residues. Trimming took off 3 bases at V and 5 bases at J, with 13 bases between the two ends. CDR3 nucleotide sequence: TGTGCCACCAGCAGTGAACAGGGAACGGAGACCCAGTACTTC. Translation: CATSSEQGTETQYF.

This clone showed up just once. The CDR3 sequence is CASMFALGQGPNEQFF. The CDR3 nucleotides read TGTGCCAGCATGTTTGCTTTAGGACAGGGACCCAATGAGCAGTTCTTC. This rearrangement joins TRBV28 to TRBJ2-1; TRBD1 matches 8 bases. With V trimmed by 7 bases and J by 6 bases, 14 bases remained unmatched. This CDR3 is built from 16 residues. The germline gives CDR1 MDHEN, CDR2 SYDVKM.

The chain joins TRBV4-1 to TRBJ2-3; 7 bases are a match to TRBD2. J was trimmed by 3 bases and V by 3 bases; bases with no gene match: 18. The CDR3 sequence is 19 residues long. Germline lookup yields CDR1 MGHRA and CDR2 YSYEKL. Here the CDR3 reads CASSQPNWGGRDGTDTQYF. For the CDR3, the DNA is TGCGCCAGCAGCCAGCCCAACTGGGGGGGGAGGGATGGTACAGATACGCAGTATTTT.

The rearrangement joins TRBV28 to TRBJ1-4; TRBD1 aligns across 10 bases. Unmatched junction bases numbered 1, after V lost 3 bases and J lost 6 bases. There are 14 residues in the CDR3. CDR1 and CDR2 (germline): MDHEN, SYDVKM. The chain's CDR3 is CASSFDRGHEKLFF. The CDR3 DNA is TGTGCCAGCAGTTTCGACAGGGGGCATGAAAAACTGTTTTTT.

The rearrangement links TRBV28 to TRBJ1-3; TRBD1 might be the D (6 bases). The CDR3 sequence is 16 residues long. The V end lost 6 bases, the J end lost 2 bases, and 17 bases lay between the germline ends. Looked up from germline, CDR1 is MDHEN and CDR2 is SYDVKM. Here the CDR3 reads CASRGGTGRAGNTIYF. CDR3 DNA: TGTGCCAGCAGAGGGGGAACAGGGAGAGCTGGAAACACCATATATTTT.

The chain uses TRBV30 and TRBJ2-7, with 8 bases fitting TRBD1. J was trimmed by 7 bases and V by 2 bases; bases with no gene match: 4. CDR1 is GTSNPN, CDR2 SVGIG, per germline (reference sequence). The CDR3 contains 12 residues. The CDR3 loop is CAWSPWTGEQYF. CDR3 nucleotide sequence: TGTGCCTGGAGTCCTTGGACAGGGGAGCAGTACTTC.

The rearrangement uses TRBV19 and TRBJ1-5, with a tentative D call TRBD1 (6 bases). V lost 6 bases to trimming and J lost 1 base, with 13 bases between them. This CDR3 is 15 amino acids long. Germline CDR1 is LNHDA and CDR2 is SQIVND (reference sequence). The CDR3 reads CASRLLDRSNQPQHF. CDR3 DNA sequence: TGTGCCAGTAGGCTCCTGGACAGAAGCAATCAGCCCCAGCATTTT.

The table lists this clone with a count of one. Other DNA sequences within the sample encode an identical CDR3. This chain joins TRBV7-9 and TRBJ1-5; the D gene is possibly TRBD1 (6 bases). Germline CDR1 is SEHNR and CDR2 is FQNEAQ (reference sequence). CDR3 length equals 13 residues. V dropped 1 base and J dropped 7 bases, with 8 bases sitting between them. As DNA, the CDR3 is TGTGCCAGCAGCTTAGAGGGGGGGCAGCCCCAGCATTTT. This encodes CASSLEGGQPQHF.

J is TRBJ2-5 and V is TRBV15; 9 positions match TRBD2. The V segment lost 1 base and the J segment 0 bases; nucleotides outside the gene matches: 6. CDR1 is LNHNV, CDR2 YYDKDF, per germline (reference sequence). CDR3 length equals 17 residues. The CDR3 loop reads CATSRGTGTSHQETQYF. In DNA, the CDR3 is TGTGCCACCAGCAGAGGCACCGGGACTAGCCACCAAGAGACCCAGTACTTC.

The rearrangement joins TRBV28 to TRBJ1-5, with TRBD1 as a possible D gene (5 bases). The CDR3 is 11 residues long. Per the germline V gene, CDR1 is MDHEN and CDR2 is SYDVKM. V lost 8 bases and J 9 bases, leaving 11 bases between the germline ends. For the CDR3, the DNA is TGTGCCAGCTCCCACGGGGGGCCCCAGCATTTT. Translation: CASSHGGPQHF. The variable domain in full, completed from reference TRBV28 and TRBJ1-5, reads DVKVTQSSRYLVKRTGEKVFLECVQDMDHENMFWYRQDPGLGLRLIYFSYDVKMKEKGDIPEGYSVSREKKERFSLILESASTNQTSMYLCASSHGGPQHFGDGTRLSIL.

This clone has just one count. The V call is TRBV14, the J call TRBJ1-1; 8 bases fit TRBD1. The CDR3 extends over 18 amino acids. Unmatched junction bases numbered 11, after V lost 0 bases and J lost 2 bases. Germline assignment: CDR1 SGHDN and CDR2 FVKESK. DNA for the CDR3: TGTGCCAGCAGCCAAGAAAAGGGCAGGGGGCGTCCAAACACTGAAGCTTTCTTT. Its protein product is CASSQEKGRGRPNTEAFF.

J is TRBJ1-1 and V is TRBV27; D perhaps matches TRBD1 (6 bases). The germline V and J ends were trimmed by 8 bases and 3 bases, with 19 bases remaining between them. The CDR3 covers 15 residues. Germline V gene data show CDR1 as MNHEY and CDR2 as SMNVEV (reference sequence). DNA for the CDR3: TGTGCCAGCGGTACTCAGGGGTCCCCTTACACTGAAGCTTTCTTT. As protein: CASGTQGSPYTEAFF.